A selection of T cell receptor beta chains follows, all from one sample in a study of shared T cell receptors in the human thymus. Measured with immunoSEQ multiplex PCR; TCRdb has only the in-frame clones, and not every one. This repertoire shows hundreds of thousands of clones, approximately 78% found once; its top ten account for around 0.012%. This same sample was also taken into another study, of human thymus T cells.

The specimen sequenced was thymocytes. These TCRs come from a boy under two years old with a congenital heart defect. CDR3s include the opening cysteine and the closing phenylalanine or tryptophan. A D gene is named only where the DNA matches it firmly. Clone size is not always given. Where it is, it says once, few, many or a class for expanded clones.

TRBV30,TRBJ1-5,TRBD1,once,CAWSPGGDQPQHF,TGTGCCTGGAGCCCAGGGGGCGATCAGCCCCAGCATTTT
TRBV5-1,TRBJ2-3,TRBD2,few,CASSPRPGLAGGPTDTQYF,TGCGCCAGCAGCCCCCGGCCGGGACTAGCGGGAGGGCCGACAGATACGCAGTATTTT
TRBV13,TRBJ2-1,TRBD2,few,CASSLWTSGRSSYNEQFF,TGTGCCAGCAGCTTATGGACTAGCGGGAGGAGCTCCTACAATGAGCAGTTCTTC
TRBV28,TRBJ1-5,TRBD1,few,CASSPDREYSNQPQHF,TGTGCCAGCAGTCCGGACAGGGAATATAGCAATCAGCCCCAGCATTTT
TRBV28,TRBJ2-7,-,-,CASIARGASYEQYF,TGTGCCAGCATCGCTCGGGGAGCTTCCTACGAGCAGTACTTC
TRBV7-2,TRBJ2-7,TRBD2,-,CASSFGREGSYEQYF,TGTGCCAGCAGCTTTGGTCGGGAGGGCTCCTACGAGCAGTACTTC
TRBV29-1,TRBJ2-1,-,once,CSVGRGSPYNEQFF,TGCAGCGTTGGCCGAGGGAGCCCCTACAATGAGCAGTTCTTC
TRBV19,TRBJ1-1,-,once,CASSLIPYLQGRTEAFF,TGTGCCAGTAGCCTAATCCCGTACCTTCAGGGGCGCACTGAAGCTTTCTTT
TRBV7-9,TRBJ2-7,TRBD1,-,CASSSGDRPYEQYF,TGTGCCAGCAGCTCCGGGGACAGGCCCTACGAGCAGTACTTC
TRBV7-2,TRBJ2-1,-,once,CASSPPGSRAYNEQFF,TGTGCCAGCAGCCCCCCAGGGTCACGCGCCTACAATGAGCAGTTCTTC
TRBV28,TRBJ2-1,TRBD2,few,CASSLASCGSSYNEQFF,TGTGCCAGCAGTTTAGCGTCCTGCGGGAGCTCCTACAATGAGCAGTTCTTC
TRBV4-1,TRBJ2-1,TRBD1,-,CASSQPTGDMAPSSYNEQFF,TGCGCCAGCAGCCAACCCACAGGGGATATGGCACCGAGCTCCTACAATGAGCAGTTCTTC
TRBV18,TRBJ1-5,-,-,CASSPAIQGRPYSNQPQHF,TGTGCCAGCTCACCAGCTATACAGGGAAGACCATATAGCAATCAGCCCCAGCATTTT
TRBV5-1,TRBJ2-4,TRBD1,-,CASSLAGTGSIRAKNIQYF,TGCGCCAGCAGCTTGGCCGGGACAGGGAGTATTCGAGCCAAAAACATTCAGTACTTC
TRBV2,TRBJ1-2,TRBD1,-,CASSPDRGLDYGYTF,TGTGCCAGCAGTCCGGACAGGGGGCTAGACTATGGCTACACCTTC
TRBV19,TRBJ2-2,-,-,CASRRHTGELFF,TGTGCCAGCCGGAGGCACACCGGGGAGCTGTTTTTT
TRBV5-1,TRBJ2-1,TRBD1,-,CASSLQYHRGQSNEQFF,TGCGCCAGCAGCCTCCAATACCACAGGGGCCAAAGCAATGAGCAGTTCTTC
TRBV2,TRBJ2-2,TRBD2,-,CASDGGAHTGELFF,TGTGCCAGCGACGGGGGGGCCCACACCGGGGAGCTGTTTTTT
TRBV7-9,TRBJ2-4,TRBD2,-,CASSLGGTDIQYF,TGTGCCAGCAGCTTGGGGGGGACGGACATTCAGTACTTC
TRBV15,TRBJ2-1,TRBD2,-,CATSRDPPTSGRAVYLDEQFF,TGTGCCACCAGCAGAGATCCCCCAACTAGCGGGAGGGCGGTTTACCTCGATGAGCAGTTCTTC
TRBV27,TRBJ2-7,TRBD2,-,CASRPGLAGIYEQYF,TGTGCCAGCAGACCTGGACTAGCGGGGATCTACGAGCAGTACTTC
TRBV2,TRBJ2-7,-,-,CASTDRPTVDYEQYF,TGTGCCAGCACTGACCGACCCACAGTCGACTACGAGCAGTACTTC
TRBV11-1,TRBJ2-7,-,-,CASSLGGGGEQYF,TGTGCCAGCAGCTTAGGGGGAGGAGGGGAGCAGTACTTC
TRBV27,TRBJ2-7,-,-,CASSSLYEQYF,TGTGCCAGCAGTTCACTATACGAGCAGTACTTC
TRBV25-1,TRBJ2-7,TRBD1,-,CASSDSPTGSYEQYF,TGTGCCAGCAGTGACTCACCGACAGGGTCCTACGAGCAGTACTTC
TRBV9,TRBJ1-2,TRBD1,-,CASSPTGTGIGYGYTF,TGTGCCAGCAGCCCCACCGGGACAGGGATCGGCTATGGCTACACCTTC
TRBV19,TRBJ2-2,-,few,CASSPQGTNTGELFF,TGTGCCAGTAGTCCGCAGGGGACGAACACCGGGGAGCTGTTTTTT
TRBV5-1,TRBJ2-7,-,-,CASSLDGISYEQYF,TGCGCCAGCAGCTTGGACGGGATCTCCTACGAGCAGTACTTC
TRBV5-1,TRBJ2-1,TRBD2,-,CASIPGTSGRSFKDEQFF,TGCGCCAGCATACCCGGGACTAGCGGGAGGTCTTTTAAGGATGAGCAGTTCTTC
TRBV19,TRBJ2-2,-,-,CASSTSSERTGELFF,TGTGCCAGTAGTACAAGTTCGGAGCGCACCGGGGAGCTGTTTTTT
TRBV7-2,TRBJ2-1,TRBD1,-,CASSFDRVEWYNEQFF,TGTGCCAGCAGCTTCGACAGGGTCGAGTGGTACAATGAGCAGTTCTTC
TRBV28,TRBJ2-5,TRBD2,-,CASSSGTSEFTETQYF,TGTGCCAGCTCGTCGGGGACTAGCGAGTTTACAGAGACCCAGTACTTC
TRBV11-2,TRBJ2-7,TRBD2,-,CASSHKQSGSHEQYF,TGTGCCAGCAGCCACAAACAAAGCGGGAGCCACGAGCAGTACTTC
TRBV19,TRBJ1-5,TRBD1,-,CASSILRDRYSNQPQHF,TGTGCCAGTAGTATCCTCCGGGACAGATATAGCAATCAGCCCCAGCATTTT
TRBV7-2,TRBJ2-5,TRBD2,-,CASSLGRGETQYF,TGTGCCAGCAGCTTAGGGCGGGGGGAGACCCAGTACTTC
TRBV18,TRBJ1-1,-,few,CASSPPSRGNTEAFF,TGTGCCAGCTCACCACCGTCCCGCGGGAACACTGAAGCTTTCTTT
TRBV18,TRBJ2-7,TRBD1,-,CASSTDRGSYEQYF,TGTGCCAGCTCCACGGACAGGGGGTCCTACGAGCAGTACTTC
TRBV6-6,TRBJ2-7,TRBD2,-,CASTGSSGRPRNEQYF,TGTGCCAGCACCGGATCTAGCGGGAGGCCCAGGAACGAGCAGTACTTC
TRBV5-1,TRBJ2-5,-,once,CASSSNQKAGTYKETQYF,TGCGCCAGCAGCTCAAACCAGAAAGCCGGGACTTATAAAGAGACCCAGTACTTC
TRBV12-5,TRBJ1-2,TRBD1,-,CASGDGTGDGYTF,TGTGCTAGTGGCGACGGGACAGGGGATGGCTACACCTTC
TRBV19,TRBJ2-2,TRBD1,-,CASSSRDSPRPNTGELFF,TGTGCCAGTAGTAGCCGGGACAGCCCACGACCGAACACCGGGGAGCTGTTTTTT
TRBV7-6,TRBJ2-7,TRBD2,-,CASSTGSGRASYEQYF,TGTGCCAGCAGCACCGGTAGCGGGAGGGCCTCCTACGAGCAGTACTTC
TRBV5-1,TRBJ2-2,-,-,CASGLAINTGELFF,TGCGCCAGCGGGTTAGCGATAAACACCGGGGAGCTGTTTTTT
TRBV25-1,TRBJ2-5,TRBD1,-,CASSEGDRDQETQYF,TGTGCCAGTAGTGAAGGGGACAGGGACCAAGAGACCCAGTACTTC
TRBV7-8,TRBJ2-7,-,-,CASSPGETYEQYF,TGTGCCAGCAGCCCGGGGGAGACCTACGAGCAGTACTTC
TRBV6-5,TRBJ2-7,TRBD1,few,CASSLTGGRYEQYF,TGTGCCAGCAGCCTAACAGGGGGACGGTACGAGCAGTACTTC
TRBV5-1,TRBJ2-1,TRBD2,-,CASSPRGGLYNEQFF,TGCGCCAGCAGCCCCCGGGGGGGACTCTACAATGAGCAGTTCTTC
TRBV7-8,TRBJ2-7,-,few,CASSLRGMCSEQYF,TGTGCCAGCAGCTTACGGGGGATGTGTAGCGAGCAGTACTTC
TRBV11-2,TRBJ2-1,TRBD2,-,CASSLASSRERYNEQFF,TGTGCCAGCAGCTTAGCCTCCTCGCGGGAGAGGTACAATGAGCAGTTCTTC
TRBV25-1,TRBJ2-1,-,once,CASSDPLTRDGNEQFF,TGTGCCAGCAGTGACCCTTTGACTAGGGACGGCAATGAGCAGTTCTTC
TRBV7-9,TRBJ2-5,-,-,CASRNWEARQSDKTQYF,TGTGCCAGCAGGAACTGGGAGGCCCGACAATCAGACAAGACCCAGTACTTC